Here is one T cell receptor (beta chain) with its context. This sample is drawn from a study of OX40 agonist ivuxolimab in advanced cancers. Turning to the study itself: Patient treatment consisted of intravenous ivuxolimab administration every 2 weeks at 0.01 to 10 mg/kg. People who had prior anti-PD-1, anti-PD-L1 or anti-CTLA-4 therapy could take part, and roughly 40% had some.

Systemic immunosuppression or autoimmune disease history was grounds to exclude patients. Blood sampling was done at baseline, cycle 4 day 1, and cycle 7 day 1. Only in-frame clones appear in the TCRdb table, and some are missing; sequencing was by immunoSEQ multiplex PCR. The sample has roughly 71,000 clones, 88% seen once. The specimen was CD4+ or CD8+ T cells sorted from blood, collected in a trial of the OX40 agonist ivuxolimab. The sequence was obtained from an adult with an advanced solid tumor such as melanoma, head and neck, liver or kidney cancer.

For the CDR3, the DNA is TGCGCCAGCAGCTTATTCCTAGGCACAGATACGCAGTATTTT. Translation: CASSLFLGTDTQYF. This rearrangement joins TRBV5-1 to TRBJ2-3; unclear D gene. This CDR3 region has 14 residues. Trimming removed 2 bases from V and 1 base from J, with 8 bases in between. CDR1 SGHRS and CDR2 YFSETQ come from the germline V gene.